This T cell receptor (beta chain) was retrieved from a study of T-cell memory formation after mild COVID-19. Study outcomes and limitations: Researchers report contracting CD4+ clones mostly in CM and EM, with CD8+ clones in EMRA.

This clonotype was detected many times. Its antigen is still unknown. The CDR3 consists of 15 residues. Germline V CDR1 and CDR2: SGHRS, YFSETQ. V lost 0 bases and J lost 1, with 10 bases in between. Barcoded TCR alpha and TCR beta cDNA libraries with UMIs came from 5'RACE using constant-segment primers. A single record per CDR3 protein comes from TCRdb applying MiXCR to the 5' RACE reads. The table records 250,000 to 300,000 distinct CDR3 sequences, about a sixth of them present only once. The source of this sequence is a man aged 18 to 35 who had mild COVID-19 (a few samples of this study predate the infection). Cell type and time point are not known. Sequenced: PBMCs or a T cell subset sorted from them (not recorded which). The gene calls are TRBV5-1 and TRBJ2-5; D not resolved. As DNA, the CDR3 is TGCGCCAGCAGCTTGGTGGGCACCTCCCAAGAGACCCAGTACTTC. Translation: CASSLVGTSQETQYF.